These T cell receptor beta chains were read from a single sample in a study of blood T cell repertoires in COVID-19. Some clones are missing from TCRdb's copy, which holds only in-frame ones; the method was immunoSEQ multiplex PCR. This sample has more than 300,000 clones, with approximately 89% found just once. The specimen was peripheral blood. The receptors come from a woman aged 18-30 years who had recovered from COVID-19. CDR3s include the opening cysteine and the closing phenylalanine or tryptophan. A D gene is named only where the DNA matches it firmly. Clone sizes are given selectively: once, few, many, or a class where the clone is expanded.

d_gene,abundance,v_gene,j_gene,CDR3aa,CDR3nt
NA,few,TRBV30,TRBJ1-6,CAWSEGGNSPLHF,TGTGCCTGGAGTGAGGGAGGGAATTCACCCCTCCACTTT
TRBD2,NA,TRBV5-6,TRBJ2-3,CASSLQPGLAGVLDTQYF,TGTGCCAGCAGCTTACAACCGGGACTAGCGGGAGTATTGGATACGCAGTATTTT
TRBD2,few,TRBV3-1/TRBV3-2,TRBJ2-3,CASSQGRASGRGNTQYF,TGTGCCAGCAGCCAAGGTCGGGCTAGCGGGAGGGGGAATACGCAGTATTTT
TRBD2,once,TRBV10-2,TRBJ2-6,CASSQRLAGPPGANVLTF,TGCGCCAGCAGCCAGCGGCTAGCGGGCCCCCCTGGGGCCAACGTCCTGACTTTC
NA,NA,TRBV27,TRBJ2-2,CASRGQNTGELFF,TGTGCCAGCAGGGGACAGAACACCGGGGAGCTGTTTTTT
TRBD1,NA,TRBV7-9,TRBJ1-2,CASSLEQGRIGYTF,TGTGCCAGCAGCTTAGAACAGGGGAGAATTGGCTACACCTTC
NA,NA,TRBV18,TRBJ2-1,CASSPKAPVVAEQFF,TGTGCCAGCTCACCGAAGGCGCCGGTTGTAGCGGAGCAGTTCTTC
TRBD2,NA,TRBV7-9,TRBJ2-1,CASSFRGLAENNEQFF,TGTGCCAGCAGCTTTCGTGGACTAGCGGAAAACAATGAGCAGTTCTTC
TRBD1,NA,TRBV4-3,TRBJ1-4,CASSRVTGPEKLFF,TGCGCCAGCAGCCGAGTGACAGGGCCCGAAAAACTGTTTTTT
TRBD2,once,TRBV24-1,TRBJ2-2,CATSDPFGGDPTNTGELFF,TGTGCCACCAGTGACCCCTTTGGGGGGGACCCTACGAACACCGGGGAGCTGTTTTTT
NA,NA,TRBV7-2,TRBJ2-3,CASSRRRSSTDTQYF,TGTGCCAGCAGCCGTCGTAGATCGAGCACAGATACGCAGTATTTT
NA,NA,TRBV24-1,TRBJ2-1,CATSEGGGPNEQFF,TGTGCCACCAGTGAGGGAGGAGGGCCCAATGAGCAGTTCTTC
NA,NA,TRBV6-5,TRBJ1-6,CASSYSSGIDSPLHF,TGTGCCAGCAGTTACTCGAGCGGGATCGATTCACCCCTCCACTTT
NA,NA,TRBV5-6,TRBJ1-6,CASSLKDRPNSPLHF,TGTGCCAGCAGCTTGAAGGACAGACCAAATTCACCCCTCCACTTT
TRBD2,NA,TRBV11-2,TRBJ2-1,CASSSFTREAPDNEQFF,TGTGCCAGCAGCTCTTTTACACGGGAGGCCCCGGACAATGAGCAGTTCTTC
NA,NA,TRBV24-1,TRBJ1-1,CASRTAHTEAFF,TGTGCCTCTAGGACAGCTCACACTGAAGCTTTCTTT
TRBD1,NA,TRBV19,TRBJ1-1,CASSPRTGGWTEAFF,TGTGCCAGTAGTCCCCGGACAGGGGGCTGGACTGAAGCTTTCTTT